This T cell receptor (beta chain) was profiled in a study of spatial heterogeneity in lung cancer. TCRdb fed the 5' RACE reads into MiXCR, producing one record per CDR3 protein. Of tens of thousands of distinct CDR3 sequences detected, roughly a fifth appear once; the ten largest clones hold roughly 6%. Sample time point: sample taken at primary tumor resection. Unsorted tumor, nontumor lung tissue or cryopreserved PBMC supplied the whole RNA. J was trimmed by 3 bases and V by 5 bases; bases with no gene match: 5. This CDR3 is built from 14 residues. This sequence originates from a male donor with early-stage non-small cell lung cancer. Sequencing was performed on PBMCs, taken at surgery. J is TRBJ2-7 and V is TRBV12-3 or TRBV12-4; 9 bases map to TRBD1. CDR3 sequence reads: CASSPDRGDYEQYF. The CDR3 DNA reads TGTGCCAGCAGTCCCGACAGGGGGGACTACGAGCAGTACTTC.